The 9 T cell receptor beta chains in this list originate from one sample, sequenced in a study of cytomegalovirus exposure and HLA in healthy donors. Use of 60 Vbeta and 13 Jbeta primers characterized the PCR. The data were produced by immunoSEQ multiplex PCR, yet TCRdb's version contains in-frame clones alone and is incomplete. Here the sample spans under 150,000 clones, over 55% being singletons. Sequencing was done on a sample of PBMCs. The receptors stem from a man in his forties or fifties in good health and CMV-seronegative.

The chain uses TRBV10-1 and TRBJ2-5, with TRBD1 identical over 7 bases. V lost 3 bases and J lost 3; bases outside the gene matches: 10. The CDR3 extends over 16 amino acids. Germline loops: CDR1 WNHNN, CDR2 SYGVQD (reference sequence). As DNA, the CDR3 is TGCGCCAGCAGTGAACTCGGACAGGAGGAGAAAGAGACCCAGTACTTC. This sequence encodes CASSELGQEEKETQYF.

The gene calls are TRBV28 and TRBJ2-7; 7 positions agree with TRBD2. This CDR3 contains 16 residues. The V gene's germline CDR1 is MDHEN and CDR2 SYDVKM. V lost 6 bases, J lost 3 bases, and 14 bases stayed unmatched. The CDR3 nucleotides are TGTGCCAGCAGCCACACTAGCGCGGGAGTGGTCTACGAGCAGTACTTC. It specifies CASSHTSAGVVYEQYF. Based on the CDR3 plus reference TRBV28 and TRBJ2-7, the full variable domain is DVKVTQSSRYLVKRTGEKVFLECVQDMDHENMFWYRQDPGLGLRLIYFSYDVKMKEKGDIPEGYSVSREKKERFSLILESASTNQTSMYLCASSHTSAGVVYEQYFGPGTRLTVT.

A remark on this clone: Other nucleotide sequences in the sample specify the same CDR3. The J gene is TRBJ1-6, the V gene TRBV29-1, with 10 bases aligning to TRBD1. This CDR3 is built from 14 residues. The V gene end was trimmed by 6 bases and the J gene end by 8 bases; junction bases not matched to a gene: 7. In germline, CDR1 is SQVTM, CDR2 ANQGSEA. The CDR3 sequence: CSVGAGTGDSPLHF. In nucleotides, the CDR3 is TGCAGCGTAGGAGCCGGGACAGGGGATTCACCCCTCCACTTT.

This sequence joins TRBV11-2 and TRBJ1-5; tentatively, D is TRBD1 (6 bases). CDR1 is SGHAT and CDR2 is FQNNGV in the germline V gene. With 9 bases removed from V and 1 base from J, the gap between germline ends came to 13 bases. The CDR3 runs to 14 residues. The CDR3 is CARWEGGSNQPQHF. The CDR3, as DNA: TGTGCCAGATGGGAGGGGGGAAGCAATCAGCCCCAGCATTTT. The full variable domain, its missing parts supplied by reference TRBV11-2 and TRBJ1-5, is EAGVAQSPRYKIIEKRQSVAFWCNPISGHATLYWYQQILGQGPKLLIQFQNNGVVDDSQLPKDRFSAERLKGVDSTLKIQPAKLEDSAVYLCARWEGGSNQPQHFGDGTRLSIL.

The chain employs TRBV5-1 and TRBJ2-7, with 9 bases fitting TRBD1. Germline assignment: CDR1 SGHRS and CDR2 YFSETQ. J was trimmed by 3 bases and V by 2 bases; bases with no gene match: 6. The CDR3 length is 15 residues. CDR3 residues: CASSLDGTGFYEQYF. CDR3 in DNA: TGCGCCAGCAGCTTAGACGGGACAGGGTTCTACGAGCAGTACTTC.

The chain joins TRBV29-1 to TRBJ2-3; 9 bases line up with TRBD2. Trimming removed 4 bases from V and 9 bases from J; junction bases left unmatched: 8. The V gene's germline CDR1 is SQVTM and CDR2 ANQGSEA. This CDR3 comprises 13 residues. The DNA of the CDR3 is TGCAGCGTTGGAGGGACTAGCATCGAGACGCAGTATTTT. Translation gives CSVGGTSIETQYF.

The chain employs TRBV5-1 and TRBJ1-5; D unclear. This CDR3 comprises 14 residues. Germline lookup yields CDR1 SGHRS and CDR2 YFSETQ. V lost 3 bases to trimming and J lost 15 bases, with 22 bases between them. CDR3 coding DNA: TGCGCCAGCAGCTCAGACGGGGTAACAACCAGGTGGCATTTT. Protein: CASSSDGVTTRWHF.

With regard to this clone: A read error may account for a junction end that differs from germline. V gene TRBV27 combines with J gene TRBJ1-6, with 9 bases that match TRBD1. Germline V gene lookup returns CDR1 MNHEY and CDR2 SMNVEV (reference sequence). This CDR3 is built from 17 residues. In DNA form, the CDR3 reads TGTGCCAGCAGTCAGGGCGGGACAGGGAGGGGAAATTCACCCCTCAACTTT. Encoded protein: CASSQGGTGRGNSPLNF.

The V call is TRBV4-1, the J call TRBJ2-1; 13 nucleotides align to TRBD2. The CDR3 contains 17 residues. The J segment lost 8 bases and the V segment lost 0 bases, leaving 7 bases of the junction unmatched. Germline loops: CDR1 MGHRA, CDR2 YSYEKL. This CDR3 reads CASSQDTSGGAVDEQFF. The CDR3 DNA sequence: TGCGCCAGCAGCCAAGACACTAGCGGGGGGGCCGTCGATGAGCAGTTCTTC.